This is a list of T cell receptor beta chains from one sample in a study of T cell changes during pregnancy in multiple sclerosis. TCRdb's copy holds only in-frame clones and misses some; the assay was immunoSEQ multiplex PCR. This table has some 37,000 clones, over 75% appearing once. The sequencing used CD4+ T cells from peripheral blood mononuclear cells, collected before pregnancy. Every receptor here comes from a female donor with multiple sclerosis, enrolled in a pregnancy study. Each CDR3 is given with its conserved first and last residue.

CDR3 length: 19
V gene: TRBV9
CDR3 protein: CASSVRGGSSGSGYNEQFF

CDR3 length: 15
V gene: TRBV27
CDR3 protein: CASSLSGLSTDTQYF

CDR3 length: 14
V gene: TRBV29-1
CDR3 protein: CSVGLAGLTDTQYF

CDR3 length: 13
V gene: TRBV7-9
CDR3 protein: CASSLYQGQTQYF

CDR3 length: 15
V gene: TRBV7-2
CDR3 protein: CASSPPGTVNTEAFF

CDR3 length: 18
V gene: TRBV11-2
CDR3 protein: CASSSSGRAGTGFVTQYF

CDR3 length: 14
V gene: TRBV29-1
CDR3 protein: CSVKQGSGTDTQYF

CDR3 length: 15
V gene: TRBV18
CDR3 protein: CASSPMSQENYGYTF

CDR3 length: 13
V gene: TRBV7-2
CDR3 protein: CASRNQWNTEAFF

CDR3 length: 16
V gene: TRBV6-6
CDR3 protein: CASRSPSGGSSYEQYF

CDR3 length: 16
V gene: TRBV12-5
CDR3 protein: CASGWGTSGSTDTQYF

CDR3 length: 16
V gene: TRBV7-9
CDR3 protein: CASSLRLAGAMDTQYF

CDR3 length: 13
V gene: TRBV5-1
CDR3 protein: CASRTGGDGGYTF

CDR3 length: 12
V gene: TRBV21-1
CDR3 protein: CASSARQYEQYF

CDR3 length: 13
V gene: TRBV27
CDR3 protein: CASAVGSGYGYTF

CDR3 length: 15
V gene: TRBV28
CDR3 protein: CASSQGQLFYNEQFF

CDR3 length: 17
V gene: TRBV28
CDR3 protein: CATPRMTGGVRIDGYTF

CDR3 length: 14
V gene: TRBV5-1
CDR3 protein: CASVTSDPTGELFF

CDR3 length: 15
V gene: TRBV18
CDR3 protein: CASSPLDGTADEQYF

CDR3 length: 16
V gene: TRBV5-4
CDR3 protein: CASSPRLALGHNEQFF

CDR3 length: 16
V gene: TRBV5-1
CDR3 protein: CASSPHSGLGNNEQFF

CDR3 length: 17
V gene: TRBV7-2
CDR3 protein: CASSLAFAGGGQETQYF

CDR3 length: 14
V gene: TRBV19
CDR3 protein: CASSLRDFKNIQYF

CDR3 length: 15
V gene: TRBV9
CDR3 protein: CASSARTGEQETQYF

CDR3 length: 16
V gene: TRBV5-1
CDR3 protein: CASSLVGRSSYNEQFF

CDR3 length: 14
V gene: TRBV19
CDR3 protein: CATSPGGGPYEQYF

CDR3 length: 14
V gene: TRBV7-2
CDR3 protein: CASSLEGLSHEQYF

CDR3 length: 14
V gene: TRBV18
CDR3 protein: CASSPRDREETQYF

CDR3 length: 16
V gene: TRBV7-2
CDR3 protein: CASSPWRVGGGETQYF

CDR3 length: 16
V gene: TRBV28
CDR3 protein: CASSPGPGEAYQPQHF

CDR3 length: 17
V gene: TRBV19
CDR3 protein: CASSISSASGRYNEQFF

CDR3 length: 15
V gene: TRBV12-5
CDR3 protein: CASGYQAGVYNEQFF

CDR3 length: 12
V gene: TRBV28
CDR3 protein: CASRGQSPEAFF